The 8 T cell receptor beta chains reported below all come from one sample, sequenced in a study of blood T cell repertoires in COVID-19 (dated by TCRdb to the early 2020s). Receptors were amplified or captured by the immunoSEQ multiplex PCR assay. Here the immuneACCESS table is served through TCRdb, limited to in-frame sequences with V and J called. Missing clones are a known gap in these copies; in checked studies unresolved V genes cover under half, and the rest lacks a known reason. The sample table lists 200,000 to 250,000 clones, roughly 80% of them with a count of one. Less than 6% of the sample comes from the top ten. The sample consisted of peripheral blood. The receptors stem from a woman in her seventies with COVID-19, enrolled during active disease.

The sample holds a few counts of this clone. This chain connects TRBV12-3 or TRBV12-4 to TRBJ2-7; D call uncertain. Trimming cost V 1 base and J 2 bases, with 6 bases left between them. CDR3 length: 13 amino acids. The CDR3 reads CASSLDSTYEQYF. CDR3 sequence (DNA): TGTGCCAGCAGTTTAGACAGCACCTACGAGCAGTACTTC.

V and J are TRBV19 and TRBJ1-5; TRBD1 agrees at 7 bases. J lost 3 bases, V lost 6 bases, and 8 bases had no gene match. The germline CDR1 and CDR2 sequences are LNHDA and SQIVND (reference sequence). The CDR3 is 15 residues long. The CDR3 sequence: CASRQGVWDNQPQHF. The CDR3 region has the DNA TGTGCCAGTAGGCAGGGGGTTTGGGACAATCAGCCCCAGCATTTT.

The chain uses TRBV19 and TRBJ1-4, with a tentative D call TRBD1 (6 bases). Germline CDR1 reads LNHDA; CDR2 reads SQIVND (reference sequence). V lost 7 bases and J 8 bases, leaving 14 bases between the germline ends. The CDR3 consists of 13 residues. CDR3 in DNA: TGTGCCAGTAAGCACAGGGAAAAAGAAAAACTGTTTTTT. Its translation is CASKHREKEKLFF. Together with reference TRBV19 and TRBJ1-4, the CDR3 gives the full variable domain: DGGITQSPKYLFRKEGQNVTLSCEQNLNHDAMYWYRQDPGQGLRLIYYSQIVNDFQKGDIAEGYSVSREKKESFPLTVTSAQKNPTAFYLCASKHREKEKLFFGSGTQLSVL.

The V and J genes are TRBV19 and TRBJ1-1; a possible D gene is TRBD1 (5 bases). Per the germline V gene, CDR1 is LNHDA and CDR2 is SQIVND (reference sequence). CDR3 size: 15 residues. The ends were cut back, 1 base at V and 1 base at J, with 10 bases in the middle. CDR3 protein: CASSIAGGKNTEAFF. The CDR3 coding sequence is TGTGCCAGTAGTATAGCCGGGGGGAAGAACACTGAAGCTTTCTTT.

V and J are TRBV2 and TRBJ2-4; 7 nucleotides line up with TRBD1. Germline CDR1 SNHLY, CDR2 FYNNEI. V gave up 4 bases and J gave up 0 bases; unmatched junction bases: 6. The CDR3 totals 16 residues. DNA for the CDR3: TGTGCCAGCAGTGGACAGGGTAGGATAGCCAAAAACATTCAGTACTTC. It specifies CASSGQGRIAKNIQYF.

V gene TRBV7-8 combines with J gene TRBJ1-2; maybe TRBD1 (6 bases). The CDR3 sequence is 13 residues long. Trimming left V 3 bases short and J 6 bases short, with 11 bases between. Germline V gives CDR1 SGHVS, CDR2 FQNEAQ. DNA of the CDR3: TGTGCCAGCAGCTTGGGGGCAAGGAATGGCTACACCTTC. This encodes CASSLGARNGYTF.

The J gene is TRBJ1-2, the V gene TRBV6-5; unclear D gene. The V gene lost 6 bases and the J gene lost 2 bases, with 13 bases spanning the gap. The germline V gene encodes CDR1 MNHEY and CDR2 SVGAGI. This CDR3 is built from 14 residues. This chain's CDR3 is CASSEERKNYGYTF. In DNA, the CDR3 is TGTGCCAGCAGCGAGGAAAGAAAAAACTATGGCTACACCTTC.

The CDR3, as DNA: TGTGCCAGCAGGGGACAGGGGAAGGACGAAAAACTGTTTTTT. Protein: CASRGQGKDEKLFF. This chain joins TRBV4-2 and TRBJ1-4, with TRBD1 matching over 10 bases. CDR3 length equals 14 residues. Unmatched junction bases numbered 6, after V lost 6 bases and J lost 8 bases. CDR1 LGHNA and CDR2 YNFKEQ come from the germline V gene.